This T cell receptor (beta chain) was documented in a study of prognosis after radiotherapy for stage I lung cancer (dated by TCRdb to the early 2020s). About the investigation overall: Between early 2018 and January 2019, nineteen stage I NSCLC patients were enrolled in Nanjing, China. All patients were considered medically inoperable, owing to comorbidities in more than ten and refusal of surgery in about seven. Image-guided IMRT or VMAT was used to deliver SBRT in 3 to 5 fractions at a biologically effective dose of at least 100 Gy. About 20% of the 19 patients developed distant metastases after SBRT, at a median of about 7 months; the other 15 showed no significant progression. The cohort was made up of some 12 men and a handful of women, with a median age of about 74 years and an age range of roughly 50 to 84 years. Squamous cell carcinoma histology was identified in more than five patients, and adenocarcinoma histology was identified in about a dozen patients. Fourteen of the patients presented with newly diagnosed primary stage I lung tumors; five or six had oligometastatic NSCLC following surgical resection of the primary tumor. Peripheral blood TCR beta repertoires were profiled in stage I NSCLC patients before and after stereotactic body radiotherapy, and the study then linked these repertoires to distant failure. SBRT was not combined with any concurrent therapy in any patient. The study took one blood sample before SBRT and one after SBRT from each of 19 patients and sequenced all 40 or so samples. Paper-wide results and their limitations: Tumor specificity of expanded TCR clones was not determined. After SBRT, the number of unique TCR clones decreased (median around 10,000 before versus some 6,900 after; Wilcoxon paired P=0.011). No adjustment for multiple comparisons was applied to any of the reported P values. Differences by metastasis status were reportedly seen in TRBV and TRBJ usage frequencies, involving two V genes at baseline and, after SBRT, nine V genes and two J genes. Post-SBRT Shannon entropy and its change from baseline were lower in patients who developed distant metastases; baseline Shannon entropy was not associated with metastases. The study was limited by the small cohort and short follow-up, and independent validation of the study findings is required.

V loses 0 bases, J loses 0 bases, and the germline ends lie 9 bases apart. From a lookup of the germline V gene, CDR1 and CDR2 are LGHNA and YSLEER. The CDR3 numbers 16 residues from cysteine through phenylalanine. Left in the record is the CDR3 DNA by itself, 48 bases read in frame from the first base. Two rounds of multiplex PCR were performed to amplify the TCR beta CDR3 region from genomic DNA. In the first PCR round, primers specific to each TRBV and TRBJ gene were used, and the primer sequences were filed in Chinese patent CN105087789A. Universal primers were used in the second round of PCR. The Roche High Pure PCR Template Preparation Kit was used to extract genomic DNA from frozen PBMCs. The libraries underwent paired-end sequencing with 151 bp reads on an Illumina HiSeq 3000. The authors processed their data as follows. CutAdapt was used to discard raw reads that did not contain the multiplex PCR primer sequences. Using PEAR, the high-quality paired reads were merged into contigs. MiXCR assigned TRB V, D and J gene segments to each contig by aligning to reference sequences. CDR3 sequences were clustered by base quality and sequence similarity to remove sequencing errors. Diversity was calculated as Shannon entropy divided by the natural log of the number of productive TCR sequences. One minus Shannon entropy divided by the natural log of the number of unique clonotypes was used as the definition of clonality. Using the Youden index from ROC curves, the researchers picked the repertoire-metric cut-offs for progression-free survival, and all analyses were carried out in R 3.5.3. The public reads were run again by TCRdb, first through fastp at Q25 and then through MiXCR, and only productive beta chains were kept. Identical CDR3 proteins give one entry, which carries the most common genes and DNA. The V and J calls reflect TCRdb's pipeline rather than the authors' work. Recorded for this sample are 50,000 to 75,000 distinct CDR3 sequences; around a quarter of them occurred a single time. 7.5% of the sample is held by the ten biggest clonotypes.

All patients had node-negative disease on CT and PET/CT, and none had a history of other malignancies or prior chemotherapy or radiotherapy. At each of two time points, around 6.5 milliliters of peripheral venous blood were collected in EDTA tubes. Ficoll-Paque Plus density-gradient centrifugation was used to isolate PBMCs. Immediately after collection, samples were stored at -80 degrees C until analysis. In this sample, this clonotype turned up many times. The antigen it recognizes is unknown. Base qualities are not provided; no much larger clone lies one nucleotide away. The sequence derives from a donor aged 50 or older with non-small cell lung cancer. The V and J genes are TRBV4-3 and TRBJ1-3, with the identity of the D gene unclear. The source was PBMCs, collected before or after stereotactic body radiation therapy (not recorded which). The CDR3 protein: CASSQDPGFSGNTIYF. The base sequence is TGCGCCAGCAGCCAAGATCCCGGATTCTCTGGAAACACCATATATTTT.